Each of the 13 T cell receptor beta chains below was sequenced from the same sample in a study of blood T cell repertoires in COVID-19 (TCRdb year 2020). The protocol used for the library was the immunoSEQ multiplex PCR assay. TCRdb holds this immuneACCESS table with in-frame rearrangements only. Some clones are missing; in checked studies, unresolved V genes explain under half, and the rest has no known cause. The sample contains about 340,000 clones, approximately 86% of them found a single time. The leading ten clones occupy roughly 7.2% of the sample. The sequenced material came from peripheral blood. The receptors were sampled from a woman aged 55-69 years with COVID-19, enrolled during active disease.

The rearrangement uses TRBV4-1 and TRBJ1-1, with 8 nucleotides matching TRBD1. The CDR3 runs 17 residues. Germline V gene data show CDR1 as MGHRA and CDR2 as YSYEKL. The ends lost 6 bases at V and 0 bases at J; junction bases unmatched: 12. The CDR3 loop is CASRSPGTGDMNTEAFF. CDR3 sequence (DNA): TGCGCCAGCAGGTCCCCGGGGACAGGAGACATGAACACTGAAGCTTTCTTT.

The gene calls are TRBV6-1 and TRBJ2-1; 10 bases match TRBD1. Germline V gives CDR1 MNHNS, CDR2 SASEGT. This CDR3 has 16 amino acids. V dropped 2 bases and J dropped 5; count of bases not matched to a gene: 6. The CDR3 loop reads CASSEPGTGEDNEQFF. The CDR3 nucleotides read TGTGCCAGCAGTGAACCAGGGACAGGGGAAGACAATGAGCAGTTCTTC.

The chain recombines TRBV19 with TRBJ1-5; 10 positions agree with TRBD1. V lost 5 bases and J lost 1; bases outside the gene matches: 2. The germline V gene encodes CDR1 LNHDA and CDR2 SQIVND (reference sequence). This CDR3 is built from 15 residues. The CDR3 region has the DNA TGTGCCAGTAGTCCGGGACAGGGGAGCAATCAGCCCCAGCATTTT. Encoded protein: CASSPGQGSNQPQHF.

The V and J genes are TRBV29-1 and TRBJ2-5; 7 bases map to TRBD1. Looked up from germline, CDR1 is SQVTM and CDR2 is ANQGSEA. The CDR3 covers 13 residues. V was pared by 3 bases and J by 1 base, with 2 bases of the junction left unmatched. The CDR3 sequence: CSVEKGAQETQYF. CDR3 sequence (DNA): TGCAGCGTTGAGAAGGGGGCCCAAGAGACCCAGTACTTC.

V and J are TRBV6-5 and TRBJ1-2, with D perhaps matching TRBD1 (5 bases). This CDR3 spans 13 amino acids. V was trimmed by 5 bases and J by 6 bases, leaving 13 bases between them. Germline V gives CDR1 MNHEY, CDR2 SVGAGI. Here the CDR3 DNA reads TGTGCCAGCAGTCCGATAGGGGTGAATGGCTACACCTTC. This sequence encodes CASSPIGVNGYTF.

This chain links TRBV4-1 with TRBJ2-2, with a weak D call TRBD1 (6 bases). V lost 5 bases and J lost 0, with 13 bases in between. Germline lookup yields CDR1 MGHRA and CDR2 YSYEKL. This CDR3 comprises 16 residues. The CDR3 region is CASSDGQRANTGELFF. In DNA, the CDR3 is TGCGCCAGCAGCGACGGACAGAGAGCGAACACCGGGGAGCTGTTTTTT.

The J gene is TRBJ1-1, the V gene TRBV7-2; no reliable D call. This CDR3 contains 14 residues. V was trimmed by 5 bases and J by 1 base, leaving 11 bases between them. CDR1 is SGHTA, CDR2 FQGNSA, per germline. CDR3 residues: CASSPAEGNTEAFF. CDR3 coding DNA: TGTGCCAGCAGCCCCGCTGAGGGGAACACTGAAGCTTTCTTT.

CDR3 in amino acids: CASSWTGFGDEQYF. The CDR3, as DNA: TGCGCCAGCAGTTGGACAGGGTTTGGCGACGAGCAGTACTTC. V gene TRBV5-1 combines with J gene TRBJ2-7; TRBD1 agrees at 8 bases. Germline loops: CDR1 SGHRS, CDR2 YFSETQ. The length of the CDR3 is 14 residues. Trimming removed 5 bases from V and 5 bases from J; junction bases left unmatched: 9. Based on the CDR3 plus reference TRBV5-1 and TRBJ2-7, the full variable domain is KAGVTQTPRYLIKTRGQQVTLSCSPISGHRSVSWYQQTPGQGLQFLFEYFSETQRNKGNFPGRFSGRQFSNSRSEMNVSTLELGDSALYLCASSWTGFGDEQYFGPGTRLTVT.

This clone came up once. The V and J genes are TRBV2 and TRBJ1-6; 10 bases line up with TRBD1. In germline, CDR1 is SNHLY, CDR2 FYNNEI. The junction had 6 bases not matched to a gene; V was cut back by 3 bases and J by 7 bases. The CDR3 loop spans 16 amino acids. CDR3 sequence (DNA): TGTGCCAGCAGTGAGAGGGGGGGACAGGGGAATTCACCCCTCCACTTT. Translated: CASSERGGQGNSPLHF.

The chain has TRBV19 and TRBJ1-4; unclear D gene. CDR3 size: 15 residues. V dropped 5 bases and J dropped 0 bases, with 10 bases sitting between them. Germline V gene sequence: CDR1 LNHDA, CDR2 SQIVND (reference sequence). The CDR3 nucleotides read TGTGCCAGTAGTCCATACAGTTCAACTAATGAAAAACTGTTTTTT. This encodes CASSPYSSTNEKLFF.

This sequence joins TRBV5-6 and TRBJ1-3; D perhaps matches TRBD1 (6 bases). The CDR3 is made up of 15 amino acids. V was pared by 5 bases and J by 0 bases, with 12 bases between. CDR1 and CDR2 from the germline V gene are SGHDT and YYEEEE. The CDR3 DNA sequence: TGTGCCAGCAGGCTACAGGGCTTCTCTGGAAACACCATATATTTT. Its translation: CASRLQGFSGNTIYF.

The chain links TRBV24-1 to TRBJ2-5; D possibly corresponds to TRBD2 (5 bases). This CDR3 contains 14 residues. The V gene's germline CDR1 is KGHDR and CDR2 SFDVKD. The V end was cut by 4 bases, the J end by 5 bases, with 13 bases between. The CDR3 nucleotides read TGTGCCACCAGTGACTCGAGGGAGCGGGAGACCCAGTACTTC. It codes for CATSDSRERETQYF.

The rearrangement links TRBV5-1 to TRBJ1-3; 7 positions match TRBD1. Germline V gives CDR1 SGHRS, CDR2 YFSETQ. V lost 1 base and J lost 2; bases outside the gene matches: 6. The CDR3 length is 16 residues. This CDR3 reads CASSLRGGGAGNTIYF. CDR3 nucleotide sequence: TGCGCCAGCAGCTTGCGCGGAGGGGGCGCTGGAAACACCATATATTTT. Full variable domain (rest looked up from reference TRBV5-1 and TRBJ1-3): KAGVTQTPRYLIKTRGQQVTLSCSPISGHRSVSWYQQTPGQGLQFLFEYFSETQRNKGNFPGRFSGRQFSNSRSEMNVSTLELGDSALYLCASSLRGGGAGNTIYFGEGSWLTVV.